The 30 T cell receptor beta chains below all came from one sample that was sequenced in a study of CD8 T cells in Susac syndrome. Random hexamers were used to reverse transcribe about 0.45 to 1 ug of RNA. TCRdb itself ran the immunoSEQ multiplex PCR reads through MiXCR, one entry per CDR3 protein. The profile covers around 180,000 distinct CDR3 sequences, with approximately 94% appearing a single time and roughly 0.098% taken by the ten largest. The sample taken for sequencing was CD4+ T cells from PBMCs. The receptors stem from a human donor with multiple sclerosis.

This chain joins TRBV6-5 and TRBJ2-5; either TRBD1 or TRBD2 may supply D (5 bases each). V was cut by 4 bases and J by 7 bases, with 22 bases left in between. The V gene's germline CDR1 is MNHEY and CDR2 SVGAGI. CDR3 length: 16 amino acids. In nucleotides, the CDR3 is TGTGCCAGCAGTTCGGGATTTGGGACGGCCGGGGCGACCCAGTACTTC. This codes for CASSSGFGTAGATQYF.

V usage is TRBV20-1 and J usage is TRBJ2-4; D is unclear. The CDR3 has 16 amino acids. Germline-derived CDR1 and CDR2 are DFQATT and SNEGSKA (reference sequence). Trimming left V 2 bases short and J 0 bases short, with 14 bases between. The CDR3 DNA is TGCAGTGCTAGAATCGGCAGCTACTTAGCCAAAAACATTCAGTACTTC. It specifies CSARIGSYLAKNIQYF.

The genes are TRBV5-1 and TRBJ1-1; D remains unclear. Germline assignment: CDR1 SGHRS and CDR2 YFSETQ. Trimming pared 0 bases from V and 1 base from J, leaving 7 bases between. The CDR3 is made up of 14 amino acids. The CDR3 reads CASSLGDGNTEAFF. The CDR3 bases are TGCGCCAGCAGCTTGGGGGATGGGAACACTGAAGCTTTCTTT. The variable domain in full, completed from reference TRBV5-1 and TRBJ1-1, reads KAGVTQTPRYLIKTRGQQVTLSCSPISGHRSVSWYQQTPGQGLQFLFEYFSETQRNKGNFPGRFSGRQFSNSRSEMNVSTLELGDSALYLCASSLGDGNTEAFFGQGTRLTVV.

This clonotype was observed once. The chain employs TRBV14 and TRBJ1-2; TRBD1 might be the D (5 bases). This CDR3 has 13 residues. The V end lost 2 bases, the J end lost 6 bases, and 10 bases lay between the germline ends. Germline-derived CDR1 and CDR2 are SGHDN and FVKESK. CDR3 region: CASSQQGAHGYTF. The CDR3 DNA reads as TGTGCCAGCAGCCAACAGGGTGCGCATGGCTACACCTTC.

The V and J genes are TRBV20-1 and TRBJ2-4; D is ambiguous. The CDR3 has 14 amino acids. Deletions cut 3 bases from V and 0 bases from J, with 9 bases between. Germline values: CDR1 DFQATT, CDR2 SNEGSKA (reference sequence). In DNA form, the CDR3 reads TGCAGTGCTAGGTGGCAGATAGCCAAAAACATTCAGTACTTC. It yields the protein CSARWQIAKNIQYF.

This sequence joins TRBV9 and TRBJ2-7; perhaps TRBD2 as D (5 bases). Germline V lookup: CDR1 SGDLS, CDR2 YYNGEE. The CDR3 consists of 19 residues. V lost 0 bases and J lost 0, with 22 bases in between. The CDR3 region has the DNA TGTGCCAGCAGCGTAGGGCCTAGCCGGAGTGGCTCCTCCTCCTACGAGCAGTACTTC. Translating it yields CASSVGPSRSGSSSYEQYF.

This sequence joins TRBV6-5 and TRBJ1-2, with TRBD1 identical over 7 bases. In germline, CDR1 is MNHEY, CDR2 SVGAGI. The junction had 5 bases not matched to a gene; V was cut back by 0 bases and J by 1 base. This CDR3 region has 16 residues. This CDR3 is CASSYSGTGVNYGYTF. The CDR3, as DNA: TGTGCCAGCAGTTACTCGGGCACAGGGGTTAACTATGGCTACACCTTC.

The V and J genes are TRBV29-1 and TRBJ1-1; a weak D match, TRBD1 (5 bases). Looked up from germline, CDR1 is SQVTM and CDR2 is ANQGSEA. The CDR3 sequence is 12 residues long. V lost 7 bases to trimming and J lost 0 bases, with 9 bases between them. CDR3 nucleotide sequence: TGCAGCGCCCGGGGGGTGAACACTGAAGCTTTCTTT. It encodes CSARGVNTEAFF.

The chain combines TRBV12-3 or TRBV12-4 with TRBJ1-5; possible D gene TRBD1, 6 bases. V was cut by 3 bases and J by 5 bases, with 11 bases left in between. This CDR3 region has 14 residues. CDR3 DNA: TGTGCCAGCAGTTTGAGGGGGAGGGATCAGCCCCAGCATTTT. As protein: CASSLRGRDQPQHF.

The chain uses TRBV20-1 and TRBJ2-7, with 8 bases aligning to TRBD1. This CDR3 region has 11 residues. Germline-derived CDR1 and CDR2 are DFQATT and SNEGSKA (reference sequence). J lost 6 bases, V lost 6 bases, and 4 bases had no gene match. The CDR3 DNA is TGCAGTGCCAGGACAGGGATCGAGCAGTACTTC. Protein: CSARTGIEQYF.

The chain uses TRBV3-1 and TRBJ1-6; maybe TRBD1 (5 bases). The germline V gene has CDR1 LGHDT and CDR2 YNNKEL (reference sequence). This CDR3 is 12 amino acids long. Trimming removed 4 bases from V and 8 bases from J, with 6 bases in between. The CDR3 bases are TGTGCCAGCAGCCCGGGGGATTCACCCCTCCACTTT. It encodes CASSPGDSPLHF.

This chain joins TRBV24-1 and TRBJ1-2; D not certain. This CDR3 is built from 13 residues. Germline CDR1 and CDR2: KGHDR and SFDVKD. The V and J ends lost 3 bases and 7 bases respectively, with 11 bases between them. The CDR3 DNA follows: TGTGCCACCAGTGATACAATGGAATCTGGCTACACCTTC. Translation: CATSDTMESGYTF.

The rearrangement links TRBV12-3 or TRBV12-4 to TRBJ2-3; D gene uncertain. The germline V and J ends were trimmed by 5 bases and 2 bases, with 8 bases remaining between them. The length of the CDR3 is 13 residues. CDR3 loop: CASSGRVTDTQYF. DNA of the CDR3: TGTGCCAGCAGTGGACGGGTCACAGATACGCAGTATTTT.

This chain connects TRBV11-1 to TRBJ2-5; the D gene could be TRBD1 or TRBD2 (5 bases each). The CDR3 totals 15 residues. Trimming removed 1 base at V and 5 bases at J, with 14 bases between. CDR1 is SGHAT, CDR2 FQDESV, per germline (reference sequence). CDR3 loop: CASSLGHLEGETQYF. The CDR3 DNA reads as TGTGCCAGCAGCTTAGGGCACTTAGAGGGGGAGACCCAGTACTTC.

The chain employs TRBV7-9 and TRBJ1-4; TRBD1 matches 11 bases. Germline V gene data show CDR1 as SEHNR and CDR2 as FQNEAQ (reference sequence). V was clipped by 2 bases and J by 7 bases; unmatched bases: 3. CDR3 length: 15 amino acids. Here the CDR3 DNA reads TGTGCCAGCAGCTTATCGGGACAGGGGGTTGAAAAACTGTTTTTT. Its protein is CASSLSGQGVEKLFF.

This clonotype occurred once. The V gene is TRBV12-5, the J gene TRBJ1-1; D is ambiguous. Germline CDR1 is LGHNT and CDR2 is FRNRAP. V was pared by 0 bases and J by 7 bases, with 6 bases between. The CDR3 contains 12 residues. CDR3 DNA sequence: TGTGCTAGTGGTTTGGTACCTAGTGAAGCTTTCTTT. This encodes CASGLVPSEAFF. Using reference TRBV12-5 and TRBJ1-1 for the parts outside the CDR3, the full variable domain is DARVTQTPRHKVTEMGQEVTMRCQPILGHNTVFWYRQTMMQGLELLAYFRNRAPLDDSGMPKDRFSAEMPDATLATLKIQPSEPRDSAVYFCASGLVPSEAFFGQGTRLTVV.

The V call is TRBV4-2, the J call TRBJ2-1; D might be TRBD2 (7 bases). V was trimmed by 1 base and J by 6 bases, leaving 16 bases between them. Germline assignment: CDR1 LGHNA and CDR2 YNFKEQ. This CDR3 region has 16 residues. In nucleotides, the CDR3 is TGTGCCAGCAGCCAAGTGAGTGGGGGGGGCGGCAATGAGCAGTTCTTC. Protein sequence: CASSQVSGGGGNEQFF.

This rearrangement joins TRBV19 to TRBJ1-1, with 9 bases that match TRBD1. With 5 bases clipped from V and 4 bases from J, the junction kept 8 bases outside the gene matches. The CDR3 extends over 15 amino acids. Per the germline V gene, CDR1 is LNHDA and CDR2 is SQIVND (reference sequence). CDR3 sequence: CASSPQGAQGTEAFF. CDR3 DNA sequence: TGTGCCAGTAGTCCACAGGGGGCGCAGGGCACTGAAGCTTTCTTT. The whole variable domain, remainder taken from reference TRBV19 and TRBJ1-1, is DGGITQSPKYLFRKEGQNVTLSCEQNLNHDAMYWYRQDPGQGLRLIYYSQIVNDFQKGDIAEGYSVSREKKESFPLTVTSAQKNPTAFYLCASSPQGAQGTEAFFGQGTRLTVV.

The rearrangement uses TRBV6-6 and TRBJ2-4; a weak D match, TRBD2 (6 bases). V lost 6 bases and J 5 bases, leaving 14 bases between the germline ends. The CDR3 covers 14 residues. The germline V gene has CDR1 MNHNY and CDR2 SVGAGI (reference sequence). The CDR3 region is CASRPPSDQNIQYF. The CDR3 nucleotides read TGTGCCAGCAGACCCCCTAGCGACCAAAACATTCAGTACTTC.

The chain carries TRBV20-1 and TRBJ2-3; TRBD2 is a possible D gene (6 bases). Germline-derived CDR1 and CDR2 are DFQATT and SNEGSKA (reference sequence). CDR3 length equals 13 residues. V lost 1 base and J lost 4, with 9 bases in between. As DNA, the CDR3 is TGCAGTGCTAGAGGGGGCGGGGCAGATACGCAGTATTTT. Translating it yields CSARGGGADTQYF.

This sequence joins TRBV6-5 and TRBJ2-7; 7 nucleotides align to TRBD1. Trimming at V came to 6 bases and at J to 2 bases, leaving 7 bases not matched to a gene. Germline V lookup: CDR1 MNHEY, CDR2 SVGAGI. CDR3 length: 14 amino acids. The CDR3 protein is CASRRTGTAYEQYF. CDR3 in DNA: TGTGCCAGCAGACGTACAGGGACAGCCTACGAGCAGTACTTC.

The chain recombines TRBV6-1 with TRBJ1-4, with no clear D. Germline V gene lookup returns CDR1 MNHNS and CDR2 SASEGT. There are 15 residues in the CDR3. With 6 bases removed from V and 3 bases from J, the gap between germline ends came to 14 bases. The CDR3 is CASSQTGRANEKLFF. The CDR3 nucleotides are TGTGCCAGCAGCCAGACTGGGCGGGCTAATGAAAAACTGTTTTTT.

This chain links TRBV7-8 with TRBJ2-6; 8 nucleotides match TRBD2. The CDR3 covers 19 residues. V lost 5 bases, J lost 0 bases, and 12 bases stayed unmatched. Germline V gene lookup returns CDR1 SGHVS and CDR2 FQNEAQ. The DNA for the CDR3 is TGTGCCAGCAGCATAAGAAAGCGGGAGCTTGGCTCTGGGGCCAACGTCCTGACTTTC. This encodes CASSIRKRELGSGANVLTF.

This chain uses TRBV2 with TRBJ2-5, with D hard to call. The length of the CDR3 is 11 residues. Germline lookup yields CDR1 SNHLY and CDR2 FYNNEI. The germline V and J ends were trimmed by 8 bases and 0 bases, with 4 bases remaining between them. The CDR3 DNA reads as TGTGCCAGCGAGTACCAAGAGACCCAGTACTTC. It is translated as CASEYQETQYF.

This clonotype was seen a single time. The rearrangement uses TRBV30 and TRBJ1-6; D gene unclear. Trimming cost V 4 bases and J 7 bases, with 11 bases left between them. Germline V gene sequence: CDR1 GTSNPN, CDR2 SVGIG (reference sequence). The CDR3 consists of 13 residues. DNA of the CDR3: TGTGCCTGGAAGGATAACGGGAATTCACCCCTCCACTTT. Its protein product is CAWKDNGNSPLHF.

V is TRBV3-1 and J is TRBJ2-2, with D possibly matching TRBD1 (6 bases). Trimming left V 4 bases short and J 1 base short, with 13 bases between. The CDR3 loop spans 16 amino acids. CDR1 and CDR2 (germline): LGHDT, YNNKEL (reference sequence). The CDR3 DNA sequence: TGTGCCAGCAGCCCAAACCCGGGACAGAACACCGGGGAGCTGTTTTTT. Its protein is CASSPNPGQNTGELFF.

This clonotype was picked up one time. This chain links TRBV7-2 with TRBJ2-5; D gene uncertain. The CDR3 has 14 amino acids. From germline, CDR1 is SGHTA and CDR2 FQGNSA. V gave up 2 bases and J gave up 1 base, with 8 bases separating them. The CDR3 DNA is TGTGCCAGCAGCTTACGAAGATTCCAAGAGACCCAGTACTTC. Protein: CASSLRRFQETQYF.

The chain is built from TRBV10-3 and TRBJ1-5, with D perhaps TRBD1 (5 bases). This CDR3 spans 17 amino acids. Trimming cost V 7 bases and J 0 bases, with 19 bases left between them. Germline CDR1 reads ENHRY; CDR2 reads SYGVKD. The CDR3 DNA is TGTGCCATCACTCTGGGGGAGCGACGTTATAGCAATCAGCCCCAGCATTTT. Translating gives CAITLGERRYSNQPQHF.

The V call is TRBV19, the J call TRBJ1-5; no reliable D call. Between the trimmed V and J ends, which lost 3 bases and 2 bases, there was a span of 8 bases. Germline CDR1 LNHDA, CDR2 SQIVND (reference sequence). The CDR3 covers 14 residues. DNA of the CDR3: TGTGCCAGTAGTATGTCGGGCCGCAATCAGCCCCAGCATTTT. Protein sequence: CASSMSGRNQPQHF.

The chain recombines TRBV12-3 or TRBV12-4 with TRBJ1-5; 10 bases map to TRBD1. The CDR3 covers 15 residues. With V trimmed by 3 bases and J by 9 bases, 8 bases remained unmatched. The CDR3 DNA follows: TGTGCCAGCAGTTTTCTGACAGGGGGCGAGGGGCCCCAGCATTTT. It specifies CASSFLTGGEGPQHF.